This passage covers 11 T cell receptor beta chains from one sample sequenced in a study of post-analysis software for immune sequencing data. The study, taken as a whole, reports: Higher frequency in patients than in controls was seen for roughly five TRBV segments, with TRBV5-6, TRBV5-1 and TRBV20-1 among them.

Their antigens are not known. Presence of unique molecular identifiers characterized the TCR beta cDNA libraries. In TCRdb, the PCR reads were re-called with MiXCR into one record per CDR3 protein. The data contain some 450,000 distinct CDR3 sequences, less than 45% of them singletons. What was sequenced was blood. The receptors originated from a girl aged 10 to 17 with multiple sclerosis.

The chain carries TRBV2 and TRBJ2-5; the D gene is possibly TRBD2 (5 bases). V was pared by 0 bases and J by 11 bases, with 13 bases between. CDR3 length equals 13 residues. In germline, CDR1 is SNHLY, CDR2 FYNNEI. Written as DNA, the CDR3 is TGTGCCAGCAGTGAAGCGCTTCTGACGGGGCAGTACTTC. Protein product: CASSEALLTGQYF.

This clonotype was seen a few times. The chain has TRBV27 and TRBJ1-4; no clear D gene. The CDR3 extends over 15 amino acids. Trimming shortened V by 4 bases and J by 0 bases, and 9 bases separated the two germline ends. CDR1 and CDR2 (germline): MNHEY, SMNVEV (reference sequence). The CDR3 loop reads CASSSSGSTNEKLFF. The DNA for the CDR3 is TGTGCCAGCAGTTCTTCAGGATCAACTAATGAAAAACTGTTTTTT.

This rearrangement joins TRBV5-1 to TRBJ2-4; 9 positions agree with TRBD1. V trimming: 3 bases; J trimming: 5 bases; junction bases outside the gene matches: 6. Germline CDR1 is SGHRS and CDR2 is YFSETQ. The CDR3 sequence is 15 residues long. The DNA for the CDR3 is TGCGCCAGCAGCTGGGGGGACAGGGCTCAAAACATTCAGTACTTC. This sequence encodes CASSWGDRAQNIQYF.

This clonotype was seen more than once but under ten times. This chain connects TRBV4-1 to TRBJ2-7; no definite D call. V was cut by 1 base and J by 0 bases, with 13 bases left in between. This CDR3 comprises 16 residues. CDR1 is MGHRA, CDR2 YSYEKL, per germline. CDR3 bases: TGCGCCAGCAGCCAAGTAATAAGGACGGCCTCCTACGAGCAGTACTTC. Translating gives CASSQVIRTASYEQYF.

This clonotype showed up just a few times. This chain joins TRBV6-6 and TRBJ2-1; TRBD2 matches 12 bases. The CDR3 is 16 amino acids. Germline V gene data show CDR1 as MNHNY and CDR2 as SVGAGI (reference sequence). Trimming took 5 bases from V and 1 from J; bases not matched to a gene: 3. The CDR3 region has the DNA TGTGCCAGCAGTATGACTAGCGGGAGATCCTACAATGAGCAGTTCTTC. This codes for CASSMTSGRSYNEQFF.

The chain carries TRBV9 and TRBJ2-1; 8 positions match TRBD1. V gave up 4 bases and J gave up 8 bases; unmatched junction bases: 8. The CDR3 covers 14 residues. Germline CDR1 is SGDLS and CDR2 is YYNGEE. CDR3 region: CASSPLDRAHEQFF. The CDR3 DNA is TGTGCCAGCAGCCCCCTGGACAGGGCTCATGAGCAGTTCTTC.

This clonotype turned up a few times. This sequence joins TRBV27 and TRBJ2-7; TRBD2 aligns across 7 bases. This CDR3 has 15 residues. Looked up from germline, CDR1 is MNHEY and CDR2 is SMNVEV (reference sequence). The V segment lost 5 bases and the J segment 6 bases; nucleotides outside the gene matches: 13. The DNA for the CDR3 is TGTGCCAGCAGTCTTTTGCCTAGGGAGGGCTCCGAGCAGTACTTC. Amino acid sequence: CASSLLPREGSEQYF.

This chain joins TRBV29-1 and TRBJ2-5, with unresolved D. This CDR3 is built from 12 residues. V lost 5 bases to trimming and J lost 2 bases, with 9 bases between them. The germline V gene has CDR1 SQVTM and CDR2 ANQGSEA. The CDR3 DNA sequence: TGCAGCGTTTTCCTAGAGCAAGAGACCCAGTACTTC. This codes for CSVFLEQETQYF.

The chain employs TRBV10-3 and TRBJ2-1; D gene unclear. The CDR3 totals 14 residues. Germline CDR1 and CDR2: ENHRY and SYGVKD. The ends were cut back, 10 bases at V and 4 bases at J, with 17 bases in the middle. CDR3 amino acids: CATKPRTEYNEQFF. In DNA form, the CDR3 reads TGTGCCACCAAGCCCCGGACGGAGTACAATGAGCAGTTCTTC.

The rearrangement links TRBV29-1 to TRBJ1-4; no firm D call. CDR1 and CDR2 (germline): SQVTM, ANQGSEA. CDR3 length equals 14 residues. Trimming left V 2 bases short and J 7 bases short, with 14 bases between. CDR3 DNA sequence: TGCAGCGTTGAAATGCGGGGAGGGAGTGAAAAACTGTTTTTT. It encodes CSVEMRGGSEKLFF.

The chain recombines TRBV19 with TRBJ2-3; D uncertain. Trimming took off 3 bases at V and 2 bases at J, with 6 bases between the two ends. This CDR3 spans 13 amino acids. Germline CDR1 LNHDA, CDR2 SQIVND (reference sequence). This CDR3 reads CASSMELTDTQYF. In DNA form, the CDR3 reads TGTGCCAGTAGTATGGAACTCACAGATACGCAGTATTTT.